This TCR beta chain was profiled in a study of technical replicates of blood from several donors. Germline V gene lookup returns CDR1 SGHVS and CDR2 FNYEAQ. Losses at the gene ends were 4 bases for V and 5 bases for J; bases not matched to a gene: 3. This CDR3 contains 15 residues. Measured with immunoSEQ multiplex PCR; TCRdb has only the in-frame clones, and not every one. The repertoire includes 75,000 to 100,000 clones, 95% of them detected once, and roughly 0.28% sits in the top ten. The sample consisted of T cells isolated from PBMCs. The chain couples TRBV7-6 to TRBJ2-1; TRBD2 agrees at 12 bases. This sequence originates from a human donor in good health. The CDR3 loop is CASSSLAGGDNEQFF. CDR3 nucleotide sequence: TGTGCCAGCAGCTCCCTAGCGGGAGGGGACAATGAGCAGTTCTTC.